A selection of T cell receptor beta chains follows, all from one sample in a study of CD8 T cells in Susac syndrome. TCRdb itself ran the immunoSEQ multiplex PCR reads through MiXCR, one entry per CDR3 protein. The sample lists under 200,000 distinct CDR3 sequences, around 96% occurring once. Sequencing input: CD4+ T cells from PBMCs. Receptors were obtained from a human donor in good health. Both conserved end residues are trimmed from each CDR3.

v_call cdr3_aa
TRBV9 ASSTEGLAVTGELF
TRBV3-1 ASSQRAGYQETQY
TRBV29-1 SSRPRLGLYTEAF
TRBV4-2 ASSQGGTTYNSPLH
TRBV10-3 AISAGTAVYSPLH
TRBV5-1 ASSGGSRETQY
TRBV3-1 ASSQGQQNTEAF
TRBV5-5 ASSFTGPPYNEQF
TRBV12-3/TRBV12-4 ASRKDGQPQH
TRBV7-2 ASSLDRDYGGYT
TRBV20-1 SARDLRLANQETQY
TRBV20-1 SVTPRGEETQY
TRBV12-3/TRBV12-4 ASRYGTANKEQY
TRBV7-9 ASSLASGTAYNSPLH
TRBV9 ASSVGTTTNEKLF
TRBV20-1 SARDFGGASNEQF
TRBV6-1 ASRPGLAGGPADTQY
TRBV30 AWSVVKAKLF
TRBV12-5 ASGRDITEAF
TRBV30 AWSVMNTEAF
TRBV7-2 ASSLATGEGGYT
TRBV6-2/TRBV6-3 ASIRSGGPGELF
TRBV7-9 ASNRGDYGYT
TRBV6-1 ASNLDSTLGANVLT
TRBV2 ASTYGTDTQY
TRBV6-2/TRBV6-3 ASSSTAEQY
TRBV3-1 ASSQAGTGETQY
TRBV7-9 ASSLWTGQVQPQH
TRBV7-9 ASSLGGTGGRVNEQF
TRBV27 ASSFHTGGGPEAF
TRBV12-3/TRBV12-4 ASSPSGGAFNEQF
TRBV29-1 SVPLAYGYT
TRBV19 ASSTRGRGRVSSYEQY
TRBV29-1 SVEGTGGETQY
TRBV5-1 ASSLSVSSYNEQF
TRBV28 ASTPYRDGKYEQY
TRBV29-1 SVDRGSAEAF
TRBV19 ASSMGRTGYEQY
TRBV9 ASSVGLSAGTTDTQY
TRBV7-9 ASSLEGLVDGYT
TRBV7-2 ASTLGSSGTEAF
TRBV9 ASSVDPPGTQY
TRBV20-1 SARDVADQETQY
TRBV2 ASSEWSAQETQY
TRBV20-1 SAGGGTYNEQF
TRBV19 ASSPTDSEAF
TRBV27 ASSRSGHDVLT
TRBV7-9 ASSLEALTEAF
TRBV5-6 ASSFGLAAGDEQF